This T cell receptor (beta chain) stems from a study of T-cell reconstitution after alpha-beta-depleted transplantation in children. The V gene end was trimmed by 5 bases and the J gene end by 8 bases; junction bases not matched to a gene: 10. This CDR3 contains 15 residues. Molecular barcoding with unique molecular identifiers was used for the TCRbeta library. Each CDR3 protein is one row after TCRdb ran MiXCR on the PCR reads. The sample gives about 500,000 distinct CDR3 sequences, approximately 29% of which show up once; 2% to 3% is in the top ten. The specimen was PBMCs from the stem cell graft donor, collected from the stem cell graft. The rearrangement uses TRBV12-3 or TRBV12-4 and TRBJ1-4, with 8 positions matching TRBD1. The origin of this receptor is a human donor who donated a stem cell graft to a child with aplastic anemia. The DNA for the CDR3 is TGTGCCAGCAGTCCACGAGACAGGGGTAGCGAAAAACTGTTTTTT. Its protein product is CASSPRDRGSEKLFF.